This T cell receptor beta chain was found in a study of shared clonotypes between healthy human individuals. Note on this clone: The antigen is unknown.

The authors split each subset's genomic DNA evenly across several immunoSEQ plates. Measured with immunoSEQ multiplex PCR; TCRdb has only the in-frame clones, and not every one. The table includes about 1 million clones, approximately 76% detected once. The CD4+ fraction was divided into a CD45RA+ naive subset and a CD45RA-negative memory subset. CDR1 and CDR2 from the germline V gene are SGHNT and YYREEE (reference sequence). V lost 3 bases and J lost 8; bases outside the gene matches: 9. CDR3 length: 14 amino acids. Study-level points and caveats: Donor clonotype sharing was expected to depend on sequencing depth.

The rearrangement uses TRBV5-4 and TRBJ1-2; 8 nucleotides match TRBD1. What was sequenced was memory CD4+ T cells sorted from blood. Documented subset: CD45RA-negative fraction. This receptor was identified in a man younger than 30 in good health. CDR3 sequence (DNA): TGTGCCAGCAGCTCTACAGGGGGGTCTTGGGGCTACACCTTC. Amino acid sequence: CASSSTGGSWGYTF.